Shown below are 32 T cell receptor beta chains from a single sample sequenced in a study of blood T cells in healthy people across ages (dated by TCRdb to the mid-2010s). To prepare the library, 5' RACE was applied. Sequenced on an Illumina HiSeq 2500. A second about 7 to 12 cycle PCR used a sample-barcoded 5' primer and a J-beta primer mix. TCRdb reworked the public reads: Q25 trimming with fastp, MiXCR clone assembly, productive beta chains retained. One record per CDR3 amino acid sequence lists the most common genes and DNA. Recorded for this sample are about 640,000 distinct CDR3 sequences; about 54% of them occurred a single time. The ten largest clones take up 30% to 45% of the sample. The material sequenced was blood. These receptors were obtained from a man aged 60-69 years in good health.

The CDR3 spells CASSRTEPNYGYTF. In DNA form, the CDR3 reads TGTGCCAGCAGCAGGACAGAACCTAACTATGGCTACACCTTC. J is TRBJ1-2 and V is TRBV2; D possibly corresponds to TRBD1 (6 bases). CDR1 is SNHLY, CDR2 FYNNEI, per germline. The CDR3 extends over 14 amino acids. V was clipped by 6 bases and J by 0 bases, with 11 bases between them.

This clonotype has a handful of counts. The CDR3 DNA sequence: TGCGCCAGCAGCCTCCGACAGGGAGGGGACAATGAGCAGTTCTTC. As protein: CASSLRQGGDNEQFF. V gene TRBV5-1 combines with J gene TRBJ2-1, with D perhaps assigned TRBD1 or TRBD2 (7 bases each). Per the germline V gene, CDR1 is SGHRS and CDR2 is YFSETQ. The CDR3 extends over 15 amino acids. V lost 4 bases, J lost 5 bases, and 16 bases lay in between.

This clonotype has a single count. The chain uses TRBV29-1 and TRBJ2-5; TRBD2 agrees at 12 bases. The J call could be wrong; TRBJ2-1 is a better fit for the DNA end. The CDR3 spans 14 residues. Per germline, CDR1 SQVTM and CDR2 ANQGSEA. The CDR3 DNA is TGCAGCGTCGCGACTAGCGGGGGCTGGGAGACCCAGTTCTTC. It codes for CSVATSGGWETQFF.

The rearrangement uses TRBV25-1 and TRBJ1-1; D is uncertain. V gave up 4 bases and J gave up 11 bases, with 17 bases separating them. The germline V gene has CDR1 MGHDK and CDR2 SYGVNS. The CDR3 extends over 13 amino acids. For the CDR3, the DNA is TGTGCCAGCAGTGGCTATGGAGGGTTCTCGGCTTTCTTT. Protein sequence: CASSGYGGFSAFF.

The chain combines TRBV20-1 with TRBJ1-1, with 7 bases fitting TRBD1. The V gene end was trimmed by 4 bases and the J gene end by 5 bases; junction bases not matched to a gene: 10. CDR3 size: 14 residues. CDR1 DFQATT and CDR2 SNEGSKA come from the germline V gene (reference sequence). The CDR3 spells CSAKIVRGRTEAFF. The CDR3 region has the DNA TGCAGTGCTAAGATCGTCAGGGGGAGGACTGAAGCTTTCTTT.

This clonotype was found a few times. CDR3 in DNA: TGCAGCGTTCTTACAGGGGCCCAGAACACTGAAGCTTTCTTT. Its protein is CSVLTGAQNTEAFF. The chain uses TRBV29-1 and TRBJ1-1; 7 positions match TRBD1. The CDR3 runs 14 residues. Germline CDR1 is SQVTM and CDR2 is ANQGSEA. With V trimmed by 5 bases and J by 1 base, 7 bases remained unmatched.

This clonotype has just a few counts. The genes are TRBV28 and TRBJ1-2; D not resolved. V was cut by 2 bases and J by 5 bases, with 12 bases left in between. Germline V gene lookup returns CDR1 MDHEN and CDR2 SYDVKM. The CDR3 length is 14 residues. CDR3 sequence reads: CASSLGQELYGYTF. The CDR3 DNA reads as TGTGCCAGCAGTTTAGGGCAGGAGTTATATGGCTACACCTTC.

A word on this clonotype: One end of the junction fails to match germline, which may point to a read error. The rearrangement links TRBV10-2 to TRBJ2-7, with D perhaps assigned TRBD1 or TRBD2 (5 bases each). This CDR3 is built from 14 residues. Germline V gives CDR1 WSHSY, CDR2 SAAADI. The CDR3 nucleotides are TGCGCCAGCAATGAAGGTTATGGGACCTACGGGCAGTACTTC. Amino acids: CASNEGYGTYGQYF.

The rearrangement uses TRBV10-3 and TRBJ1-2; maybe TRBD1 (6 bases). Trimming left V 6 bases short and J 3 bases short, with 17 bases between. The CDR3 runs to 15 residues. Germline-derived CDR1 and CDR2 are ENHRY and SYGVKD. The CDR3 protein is CAIRGDRQADYGYTF. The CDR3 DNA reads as TGTGCCATCAGGGGAGACAGACAGGCGGACTATGGCTACACCTTC.

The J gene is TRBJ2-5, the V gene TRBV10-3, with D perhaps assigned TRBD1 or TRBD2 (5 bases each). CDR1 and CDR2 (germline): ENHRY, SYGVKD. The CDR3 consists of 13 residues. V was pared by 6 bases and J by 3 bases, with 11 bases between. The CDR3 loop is CAIRRGLEETQYF. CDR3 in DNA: TGTGCCATCAGACGGGGCCTGGAAGAGACCCAGTACTTC.

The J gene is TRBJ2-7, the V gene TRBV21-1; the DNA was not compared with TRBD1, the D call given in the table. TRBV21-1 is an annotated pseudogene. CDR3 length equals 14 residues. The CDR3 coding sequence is TGTGCCAGCAGCAAAGCAGGGGGCGACTACGAGCAGTACTTC. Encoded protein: CASSKAGGDYEQYF.

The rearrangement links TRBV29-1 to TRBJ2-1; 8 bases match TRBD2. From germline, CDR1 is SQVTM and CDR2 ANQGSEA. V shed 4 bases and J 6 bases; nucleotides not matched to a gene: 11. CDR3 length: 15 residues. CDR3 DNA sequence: TGCAGCGTTGGGAAGGTAGCGGGGCCTCGCAATGAGCAGTTCTTC. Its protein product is CSVGKVAGPRNEQFF.

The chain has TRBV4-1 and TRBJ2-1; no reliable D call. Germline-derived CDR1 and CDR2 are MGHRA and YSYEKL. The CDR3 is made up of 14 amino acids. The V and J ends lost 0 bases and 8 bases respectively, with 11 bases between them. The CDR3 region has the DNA TGCGCCAGCAGCCAAGAAGGTCTGGTGGATGAGCAGTTCTTC. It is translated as CASSQEGLVDEQFF.

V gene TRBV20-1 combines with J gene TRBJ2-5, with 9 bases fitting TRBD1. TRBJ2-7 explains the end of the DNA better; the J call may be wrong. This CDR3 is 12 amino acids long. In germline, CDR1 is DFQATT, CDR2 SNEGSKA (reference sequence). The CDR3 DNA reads TGCAGTGCAACGGGACAGGGTTACGAGCAGTACTTC. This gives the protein CSATGQGYEQYF.

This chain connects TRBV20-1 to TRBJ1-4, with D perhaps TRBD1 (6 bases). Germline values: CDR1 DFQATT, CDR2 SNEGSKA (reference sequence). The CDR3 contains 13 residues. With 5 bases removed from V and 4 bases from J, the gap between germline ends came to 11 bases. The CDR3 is CSAVRGGNEKLFF. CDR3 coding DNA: TGCAGTGCTGTCAGGGGCGGTAATGAAAAACTGTTTTTT.

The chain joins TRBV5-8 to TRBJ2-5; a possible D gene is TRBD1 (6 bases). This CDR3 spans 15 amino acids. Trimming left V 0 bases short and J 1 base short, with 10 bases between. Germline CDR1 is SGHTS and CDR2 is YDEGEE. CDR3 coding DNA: TGTGCCAGCAGCTTGGGACAGGCTGCCCAAGAGACCCAGTACTTC. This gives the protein CASSLGQAAQETQYF.

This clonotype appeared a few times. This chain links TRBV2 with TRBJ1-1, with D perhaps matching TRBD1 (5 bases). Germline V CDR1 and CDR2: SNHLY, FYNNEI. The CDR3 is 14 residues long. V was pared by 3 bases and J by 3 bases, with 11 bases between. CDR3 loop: CASSDLQGDTEAFF. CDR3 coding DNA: TGTGCCAGCAGTGATCTCCAGGGTGACACTGAAGCTTTCTTT.

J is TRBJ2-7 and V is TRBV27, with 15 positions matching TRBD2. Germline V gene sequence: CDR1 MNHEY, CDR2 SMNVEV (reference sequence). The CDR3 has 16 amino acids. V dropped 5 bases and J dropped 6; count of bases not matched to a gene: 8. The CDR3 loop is CASSTGLAGGWSEQYF. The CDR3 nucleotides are TGTGCCAGCAGTACGGGACTAGCGGGGGGTTGGAGCGAGCAGTACTTC.

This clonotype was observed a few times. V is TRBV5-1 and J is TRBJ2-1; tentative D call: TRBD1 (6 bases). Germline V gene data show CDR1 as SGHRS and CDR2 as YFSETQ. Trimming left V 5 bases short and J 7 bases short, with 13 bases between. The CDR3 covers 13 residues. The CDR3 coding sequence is TGCGCCAGCAGGATTTCACAGGGTAATGAGCAGTTCTTC. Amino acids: CASRISQGNEQFF.

This CDR3 reads CASSRGVYGYTF. In nucleotides, the CDR3 is TGTGCCAGCAGCAGGGGGGTCTATGGCTACACCTTC. The chain has TRBV9 and TRBJ1-2, with D perhaps matching TRBD1 (6 bases). V was clipped by 4 bases and J by 4 bases, with 8 bases between them. The CDR3 contains 12 residues. The germline CDR1 and CDR2 sequences are SGDLS and YYNGEE.

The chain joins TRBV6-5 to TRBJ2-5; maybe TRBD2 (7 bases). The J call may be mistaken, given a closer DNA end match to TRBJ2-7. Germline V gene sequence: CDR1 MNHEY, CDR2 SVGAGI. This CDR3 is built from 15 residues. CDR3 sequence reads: CASSYSKGGTYEQYF. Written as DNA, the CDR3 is TGTGCCAGCAGTTACTCGAAGGGGGGGACCTACGAGCAGTACTTC.

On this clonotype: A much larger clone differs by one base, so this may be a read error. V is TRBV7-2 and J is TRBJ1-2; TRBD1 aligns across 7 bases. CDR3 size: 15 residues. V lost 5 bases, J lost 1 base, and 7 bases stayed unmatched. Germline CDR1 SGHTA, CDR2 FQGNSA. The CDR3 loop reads CASSMGQRVNYGYTF. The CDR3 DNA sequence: TGTGCCAGCAGCATGGGACAGAGGGTTAACTATGGCTACACCTTC.

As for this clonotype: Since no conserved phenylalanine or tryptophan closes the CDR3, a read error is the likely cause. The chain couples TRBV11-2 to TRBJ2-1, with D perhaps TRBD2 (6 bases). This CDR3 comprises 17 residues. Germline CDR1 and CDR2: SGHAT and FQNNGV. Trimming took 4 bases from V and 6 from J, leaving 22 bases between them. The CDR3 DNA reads TGTGCCAGCAGCTCTCAAGGGTTGGGCGGGGTCCCCAATGAGCAGTTCTCC. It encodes CASSSQGLGGVPNEQFS.

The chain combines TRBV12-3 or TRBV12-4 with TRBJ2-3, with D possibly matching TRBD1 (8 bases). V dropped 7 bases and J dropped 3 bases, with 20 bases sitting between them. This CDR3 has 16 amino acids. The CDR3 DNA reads TGTGCCAGCACCTCAGGGGGCGGGAGCGGGACAGATACGCAGTATTTT. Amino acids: CASTSGGGSGTDTQYF.

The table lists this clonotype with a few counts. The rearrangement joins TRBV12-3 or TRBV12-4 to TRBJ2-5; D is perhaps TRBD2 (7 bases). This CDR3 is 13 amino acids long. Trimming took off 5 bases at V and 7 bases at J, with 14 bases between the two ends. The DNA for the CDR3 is TGTGCCAGCAGTGCCGGGGGGCCTGGGACCCAGTACTTC. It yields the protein CASSAGGPGTQYF.

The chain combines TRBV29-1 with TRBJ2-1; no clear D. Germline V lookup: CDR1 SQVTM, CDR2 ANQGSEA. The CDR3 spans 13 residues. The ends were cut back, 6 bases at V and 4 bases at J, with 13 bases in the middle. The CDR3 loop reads CSVAEGIYNEQFF. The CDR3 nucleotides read TGCAGCGTCGCTGAAGGAATTTACAATGAGCAGTTCTTC.

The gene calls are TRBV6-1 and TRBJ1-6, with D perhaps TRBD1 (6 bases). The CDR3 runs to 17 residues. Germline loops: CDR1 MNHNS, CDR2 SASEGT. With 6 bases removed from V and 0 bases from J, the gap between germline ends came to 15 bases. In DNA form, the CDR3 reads TGTGCCAGCAGGCCTCACAGGGAGAGCTCCTATAATTCACCCCTCCACTTT. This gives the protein CASRPHRESSYNSPLHF.

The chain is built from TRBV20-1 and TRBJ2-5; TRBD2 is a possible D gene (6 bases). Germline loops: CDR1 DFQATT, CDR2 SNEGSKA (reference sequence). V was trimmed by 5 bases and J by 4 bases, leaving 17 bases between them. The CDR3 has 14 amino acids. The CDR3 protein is CSAEGGDGRETQYF. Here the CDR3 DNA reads TGCAGTGCTGAGGGCGGGGACGGAAGAGAGACCCAGTACTTC.

The chain's CDR3 is CASSYSISWRADTQYF. In DNA, the CDR3 is TGTGCCAGCAGTTACTCGATCTCTTGGCGGGCGGATACGCAGTATTTT. This rearrangement joins TRBV6-5 to TRBJ2-3; maybe TRBD2 (5 bases). This CDR3 has 16 residues. Per the germline V gene, CDR1 is MNHEY and CDR2 is SVGAGI. Trimming shortened V by 0 bases and J by 6 bases, and 16 bases separated the two germline ends.

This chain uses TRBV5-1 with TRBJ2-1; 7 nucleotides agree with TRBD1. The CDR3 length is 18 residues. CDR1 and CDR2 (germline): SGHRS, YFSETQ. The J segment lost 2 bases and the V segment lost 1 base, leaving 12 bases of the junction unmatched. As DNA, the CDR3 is TGCGCCAGCAGCTTGCCGCAGGGGGTGACGGCCGCCTACAATGAGCAGTTCTTC. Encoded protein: CASSLPQGVTAAYNEQFF.

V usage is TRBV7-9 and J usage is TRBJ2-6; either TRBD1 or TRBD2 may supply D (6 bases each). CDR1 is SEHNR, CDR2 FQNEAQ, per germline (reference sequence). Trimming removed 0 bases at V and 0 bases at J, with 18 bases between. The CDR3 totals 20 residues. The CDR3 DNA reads TGTGCCAGCAGCTTAGCGTTGGGGTGGGGGGCCGTCTCTGGGGCCAACGTCCTGACTTTC. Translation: CASSLALGWGAVSGANVLTF.

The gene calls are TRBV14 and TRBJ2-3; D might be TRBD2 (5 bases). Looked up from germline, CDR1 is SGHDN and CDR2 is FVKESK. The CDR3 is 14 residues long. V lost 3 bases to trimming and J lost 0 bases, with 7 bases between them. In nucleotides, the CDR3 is TGTGCCAGCAGCCATTCTAGCAGCACAGATACGCAGTATTTT. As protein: CASSHSSSTDTQYF.